The 20 T cell receptor beta chains reported below all come from one sample, sequenced in a study of metastatic and nonmetastatic thyroid tumors (dated by TCRdb to about 2020). The method behind the library was PCR. The instrument given in TCRdb is Illumina HiSeq 4000. Through fastp at Q25 and MiXCR, TCRdb rebuilt clones from the public reads, retaining in-frame beta chains. The sample contains around 18,000 clones, about 33% of them found a single time. The ten largest clones represent more than 15% of the sample. No patient had received any treatment before thyroid surgery. The sequenced sample was tumor tissue. These TCRs come from a female donor with papillary thyroid cancer or a benign thyroid nodule (not recorded which). Some clones in this sample may be carry-over from other donors' samples.

Of note for this clone: Mismatch with germline at one junction end may stem from a read error. This chain links TRBV19 with TRBJ1-1, with D uncertain. This CDR3 contains 15 residues. The germline V gene encodes CDR1 LNHDA and CDR2 SQIVND (reference sequence). The CDR3 DNA follows: TGTGCCAGTAGTTCAAAGGGAATCCCGAACACTGGAGCTTTCTTT. This codes for CASSSKGIPNTGAFF. Based on the CDR3 plus reference TRBV19 and TRBJ1-1, the full variable domain is DGGITQSPKYLFRKEGQNVTLSCEQNLNHDAMYWYRQDPGQGLRLIYYSQIVNDFQKGDIAEGYSVSREKKESFPLTVTSAQKNPTAFYLCASSSKGIPNTGAFFGQGTRLTVV.

The V and J genes are TRBV20-1 and TRBJ2-7, with 12 bases fitting TRBD2. Germline V lookup: CDR1 DFQATT, CDR2 SNEGSKA (reference sequence). CDR3 length: 16 residues. Trimming at V came to 2 bases and at J to 0 bases, leaving 5 bases not matched to a gene. The CDR3 sequence is CSARPLTSGSSYEQYF. Written as DNA, the CDR3 is TGCAGTGCTAGACCCCTGACTAGCGGGAGCTCCTACGAGCAGTACTTC.

CDR3 in amino acids: CATSRVGPNYGYTF. The CDR3 bases are TGTGCCACCAGCAGAGTAGGGCCAAACTATGGCTACACCTTC. This chain links TRBV15 with TRBJ1-2; D is unresolved. Per the germline V gene, CDR1 is LNHNV and CDR2 is YYDKDF (reference sequence). V lost 1 base, J lost 2 bases, and 8 bases lay in between. The CDR3 is 14 amino acids.

This clone turned up a few times. The genes are TRBV24-1 and TRBJ1-2, with D uncertain. The CDR3 is 11 amino acids. V shed 10 bases and J shed 8 bases, with 13 bases lying between them. CDR1 and CDR2 from the germline V gene are KGHDR and SFDVKD. The CDR3 protein is CATRDIGGYTF. The CDR3 nucleotides read TGTGCCACAAGGGATATAGGGGGCTACACCTTC.

Only a few counts were recorded for this clone. This sequence joins TRBV28 and TRBJ1-2; the D is unclear. V gave up 6 bases and J gave up 4 bases, with 9 bases separating them. Germline-derived CDR1 and CDR2 are MDHEN and SYDVKM. The CDR3 length is 12 residues. The CDR3 sequence: CASRKVRYGYTF. The CDR3 DNA sequence: TGTGCCAGCAGAAAGGTACGCTATGGCTACACCTTC.

This clone was detected ten times or more. The V gene is TRBV20-1, the J gene TRBJ1-5, with unresolved D. V was clipped by 6 bases and J by 9 bases, with 12 bases between them. This CDR3 has 11 residues. Germline V gives CDR1 DFQATT, CDR2 SNEGSKA (reference sequence). In DNA form, the CDR3 reads TGCAGTGCCGTAGGCCCCGGGCCCCAGCATTTT. Translation: CSAVGPGPQHF.

The chain is built from TRBV7-2 and TRBJ2-1; 8 nucleotides align to TRBD2. V was clipped by 1 base and J by 7 bases; unmatched bases: 3. The CDR3 length is 14 residues. The germline V gene has CDR1 SGHTA and CDR2 FQGNSA. The CDR3 sequence is CASSLGLARNEQFF. The CDR3 DNA follows: TGTGCCAGCAGCTTAGGACTAGCGAGGAATGAGCAGTTCTTC.

The chain links TRBV30 to TRBJ2-7, with D unclear. Germline V lookup: CDR1 GTSNPN, CDR2 SVGIG (reference sequence). The CDR3 has 14 amino acids. V lost 5 bases and J lost 4, with 18 bases in between. In DNA form, the CDR3 reads TGTGCCTGGCGGGCCCCAGCTGTGGCGTACGAGCAGTACTTC. Amino acid sequence: CAWRAPAVAYEQYF.

In its sample, this clone was seen a few times. The V call is TRBV5-1, the J call TRBJ2-3; the D gene is possibly TRBD2 (6 bases). V was cut by 4 bases and J by 7 bases, with 19 bases left in between. The CDR3 runs 15 residues. The germline V gene encodes CDR1 SGHRS and CDR2 YFSETQ. CDR3: CASSPTGLAGYTQYF. DNA for the CDR3: TGCGCCAGCAGCCCCACGGGACTGGCGGGATATACGCAGTATTTT.

The genes are TRBV19 and TRBJ1-2, with D possibly being TRBD1 (5 bases). This CDR3 spans 14 amino acids. CDR1 is LNHDA, CDR2 SQIVND, per germline (reference sequence). The ends were cut back, 7 bases at V and 2 bases at J, with 14 bases in the middle. The CDR3 loop is CASTWHGGNYGYTF. The DNA of the CDR3 is TGTGCCAGTACTTGGCATGGGGGGAACTATGGCTACACCTTC.

The V call is TRBV27, the J call TRBJ2-2; weak D call: TRBD2 (5 bases). The CDR3 is 16 amino acids. Germline values: CDR1 MNHEY, CDR2 SMNVEV (reference sequence). V was pared by 3 bases and J by 0 bases, with 11 bases between. CDR3 protein: CASSLWGDANTGELFF. The CDR3 DNA reads as TGTGCCAGCAGTTTGTGGGGAGATGCGAACACCGGGGAGCTGTTTTTT.

This clone appeared a few times. This chain connects TRBV19 to TRBJ1-2, with D unclear. Germline CDR1 LNHDA, CDR2 SQIVND (reference sequence). This CDR3 is 12 amino acids long. The V and J ends lost 5 bases and 7 bases respectively, with 11 bases between them. CDR3 sequence (DNA): TGTGCCAGTAGTCCAGCCGCCACTGGCTACACCTTC. It encodes CASSPAATGYTF.

This sequence joins TRBV6-2 or TRBV6-3 and TRBJ1-2; TRBD1 matches 8 bases. V shed 5 bases, J shed 5 bases, and the junction held 10 bases outside the gene matches. The germline V gene encodes CDR1 MNHEY and CDR2 SVGEGT. The CDR3 spans 15 residues. This chain's CDR3 is CASSRVRDRIYGYTF. In DNA, the CDR3 is TGTGCCAGCAGTAGGGTTCGGGACAGGATTTATGGCTACACCTTC.

The chain has TRBV4-3 and TRBJ1-2; tentatively, D is TRBD1 (5 bases). The CDR3 covers 16 residues. V lost 0 bases and J 8 bases, leaving 19 bases between the germline ends. From germline, CDR1 is LGHNA and CDR2 YSLEER. The CDR3 region has the DNA TGCGCCAGCAGCCAAGACGTCAGGACGCGCGAGGGGGGCTACACCTTC. It encodes CASSQDVRTREGGYTF.

In its sample, this clone was seen many times. V usage is TRBV29-1 and J usage is TRBJ2-7; 8 bases are shared with TRBD1. Germline-derived CDR1 and CDR2 are SQVTM and ANQGSEA. CDR3 length: 13 residues. Trimming cost V 2 bases and J 2 bases; bases outside gene matches: 2. The CDR3 nucleotides read TGCAGCGTTGAAAACAGGGGGACCTACGAGCAGTACTTC. It encodes CSVENRGTYEQYF.

Within the sample, this clone is medium-sized (0.01 to 0.1%). The chain couples TRBV20-1 to TRBJ2-4; TRBD2 matches at 10 bases. The CDR3 has 16 amino acids. The germline V gene encodes CDR1 DFQATT and CDR2 SNEGSKA (reference sequence). The V and J ends lost 3 bases and 0 bases, in that order; junction bases with no gene match: 5. As DNA, the CDR3 is TGCAGTGCTAGTCCCTTAGCGGGAGGAGCCAAAAACATTCAGTACTTC. Translating it yields CSASPLAGGAKNIQYF.

A few counts support this clone. This rearrangement joins TRBV19 to TRBJ2-7; D perhaps matches TRBD1 (6 bases). CDR1 LNHDA and CDR2 SQIVND come from the germline V gene (reference sequence). Trimming took off 6 bases at V and 0 bases at J, with 12 bases between the two ends. The CDR3 sequence is 14 residues long. The CDR3 sequence is CASRATGSSYEQYF. CDR3 bases: TGTGCCAGTAGGGCCACAGGGAGCTCCTACGAGCAGTACTTC.

This clone is medium-sized within its sample. The chain is built from TRBV28 and TRBJ2-3, with D tentatively TRBD2 (6 bases). The CDR3 totals 18 residues. Trimming pared 8 bases from V and 0 bases from J, leaving 24 bases between. Germline V gene sequence: CDR1 MDHEN, CDR2 SYDVKM. CDR3 sequence (DNA): TGTGCCAGCCTACCCAGGAGCGGGCGGGACCATAGCACAGATACGCAGTATTTT. This encodes CASLPRSGRDHSTDTQYF.

The rearrangement links TRBV11-2 to TRBJ1-1, with D maybe TRBD1 (5 bases). Germline V CDR1 and CDR2: SGHAT, FQNNGV. Trimming shortened V by 1 base and J by 4 bases, and 16 bases separated the two germline ends. The CDR3 has 16 amino acids. For the CDR3, the DNA is TGTGCCAGCAGCTTAGTTTGCAGGGCAAGGGTCACTGAAGCTTTCTTT. Translated: CASSLVCRARVTEAFF. Using reference TRBV11-2 and TRBJ1-1 for the parts outside the CDR3, the full variable domain is EAGVAQSPRYKIIEKRQSVAFWCNPISGHATLYWYQQILGQGPKLLIQFQNNGVVDDSQLPKDRFSAERLKGVDSTLKIQPAKLEDSAVYLCASSLVCRARVTEAFFGQGTRLTVV.

This clone occurred a few times. The chain couples TRBV24-1 to TRBJ2-2; 8 bases are shared with TRBD1. Germline-derived CDR1 and CDR2 are KGHDR and SFDVKD. Losses at the gene ends were 5 bases for V and 5 bases for J; bases not matched to a gene: 6. The CDR3 is 15 residues long. This CDR3 reads CATSGSWTGTGELFF. The DNA of the CDR3 is TGTGCCACCAGTGGTTCTTGGACAGGGACCGGGGAGCTGTTTTTT.